The 18 T cell receptor beta chains below come from one sample, sequenced in a study of blood T cell repertoires in COVID-19. The protocol was immunoSEQ multiplex PCR, while the TCRdb copy is restricted to in-frame clones and leaves out a portion. The data show approximately 210,000 clones, with about four fifths seen just once and about 3.6% held by the top ten. The specimen sequenced was peripheral blood. These receptors were obtained from a woman older than 75 with acute or convalescent COVID-19.

This sequence joins TRBV5-1 and TRBJ1-1; D is ambiguous. The CDR3 loop spans 15 amino acids. The germline V gene encodes CDR1 SGHRS and CDR2 YFSETQ. V dropped 4 bases and J dropped 4 bases, with 17 bases sitting between them. CDR3 nucleotide sequence: TGCGCCAGCAGCACTGACGTGAATCGAGGCACTGAAGCTTTCTTT. It encodes CASSTDVNRGTEAFF. The full variable domain, its missing parts supplied by reference TRBV5-1 and TRBJ1-1, is KAGVTQTPRYLIKTRGQQVTLSCSPISGHRSVSWYQQTPGQGLQFLFEYFSETQRNKGNFPGRFSGRQFSNSRSEMNVSTLELGDSALYLCASSTDVNRGTEAFFGQGTRLTVV.

J is TRBJ2-7 and V is TRBV11-3; the match to TRBD1 covers 10 bases. The V and J ends lost 4 bases and 2 bases, in that order; junction bases with no gene match: 8. The CDR3 runs to 16 residues. From germline, CDR1 is SGHNT and CDR2 YENEEA. The CDR3 sequence is CASSSSTGQGTYEQYF. For the CDR3, the DNA is TGTGCCAGCAGCTCTTCCACGGGACAGGGGACCTACGAGCAGTACTTC.

This rearrangement joins TRBV5-1 to TRBJ1-2, with 7 bases aligning to TRBD1. Germline values: CDR1 SGHRS, CDR2 YFSETQ. V was clipped by 4 bases and J by 10 bases; unmatched bases: 7. The CDR3 has 12 amino acids. CDR3 in DNA: TGCGCCAGCAGCCCCGGACAGGCCCCCTACACCTTC. Translated, it gives CASSPGQAPYTF.

This chain connects TRBV19 to TRBJ1-2, with a weak D call TRBD1 (5 bases). The CDR3 consists of 15 residues. Trimming cost V 1 base and J 8 bases, with 17 bases left between them. Germline-derived CDR1 and CDR2 are LNHDA and SQIVND (reference sequence). CDR3 nucleotide sequence: TGTGCCAGTAGTATAGCTGCAGGGAAGGGTATCGGCTACACCTTC. Protein product: CASSIAAGKGIGYTF. Using reference TRBV19 and TRBJ1-2 for the parts outside the CDR3, the full variable domain is DGGITQSPKYLFRKEGQNVTLSCEQNLNHDAMYWYRQDPGQGLRLIYYSQIVNDFQKGDIAEGYSVSREKKESFPLTVTSAQKNPTAFYLCASSIAAGKGIGYTFGSGTRLTVV.

The rearrangement joins TRBV3-1 (or the pseudogene TRBV3-2) to TRBJ1-2; D is unresolved. Deletions cut 1 base from V and 5 bases from J, with 14 bases between. The CDR3 length is 15 residues. The germline gives CDR1 LGHDT, CDR2 YNNKEL (reference sequence). The DNA for the CDR3 is TGTGCCAGCAGCCAAGGAGGAGGGTTTCGGTATGGCTACACCTTC. Amino acids: CASSQGGGFRYGYTF.

This chain joins TRBV7-3 and TRBJ2-3; a possible D gene is TRBD2 (7 bases). V lost 5 bases to trimming and J lost 1 base, with 16 bases between them. Germline V lookup: CDR1 SGHTA, CDR2 FQGTGA. This CDR3 contains 16 residues. The CDR3 region has the DNA TGTGCCAGCAGCCCTTTAGGGGGGGGAGGCACAGATACGCAGTATTTT. Its protein is CASSPLGGGGTDTQYF.

As DNA, the CDR3 is TGCGCCAGCAGCCCTCCCCCCGGGACAGGGTACGGCTACACCTTC. Translating gives CASSPPPGTGYGYTF. The gene calls are TRBV4-3 and TRBJ1-2; 9 nucleotides align to TRBD1. Trimming removed 4 bases from V and 8 bases from J; junction bases left unmatched: 11. Germline V lookup: CDR1 LGHNA, CDR2 YSLEER. The length of the CDR3 is 15 residues.

The chain employs TRBV5-1 and TRBJ2-1; D may be TRBD2 (5 bases). Germline-derived CDR1 and CDR2 are SGHRS and YFSETQ. The CDR3 runs to 15 residues. Between the trimmed V and J ends, which lost 5 bases and 0 bases, there was a span of 12 bases. In DNA form, the CDR3 reads TGCGCCAGCAGGCTTTCAGGAGGCTCCTACAATGAGCAGTTCTTC. It encodes CASRLSGGSYNEQFF. The complete variable domain, with remaining parts taken from reference TRBV5-1 and TRBJ2-1, reads KAGVTQTPRYLIKTRGQQVTLSCSPISGHRSVSWYQQTPGQGLQFLFEYFSETQRNKGNFPGRFSGRQFSNSRSEMNVSTLELGDSALYLCASRLSGGSYNEQFFGPGTRLTVL.

J is TRBJ2-1 and V is TRBV18, with 10 bases identical to TRBD1. Trimming took 4 bases from V and 6 from J; bases not matched to a gene: 6. Germline V gives CDR1 KGHSH, CDR2 LQKENI. The CDR3 sequence is 15 residues long. The CDR3: CASSLGQGHANEQFF. As DNA, the CDR3 is TGTGCCAGCTCACTGGGACAGGGGCATGCCAATGAGCAGTTCTTC. The entire variable domain, with the rest obtained from reference TRBV18 and TRBJ2-1, is as follows: NAGVMQNPRHLVRRRGQEARLRCSPMKGHSHVYWYRQLPEEGLKFMVYLQKENIIDESGMPKERFSAEFPKEGPSILRIQQVVRGDSAAYFCASSLGQGHANEQFFGPGTRLTVL.

This chain connects TRBV10-2 to TRBJ2-7; 9 bases fit TRBD1. Germline CDR1 reads WSHSY; CDR2 reads SAAADI. This CDR3 is built from 16 residues. The junction had 11 bases not matched to a gene; V was cut back by 4 bases and J by 4 bases. CDR3 DNA: TGCGCCAGCAGTGTGTTAAGGGGGACAGGGTGGTACGAGCAGTACTTC. This codes for CASSVLRGTGWYEQYF.

This clone has a handful of counts. The chain employs TRBV5-4 and TRBJ1-2, with 8 bases lining up with TRBD1. Looked up from germline, CDR1 is SGHNT and CDR2 is YYREEE (reference sequence). There are 17 residues in the CDR3. J was trimmed by 9 bases and V by 4 bases; bases with no gene match: 20. The CDR3 loop is CASSTSGTGSSFARYTF. CDR3 in DNA: TGTGCCAGCAGCACGTCCGGGACAGGATCCTCCTTTGCTCGCTACACCTTC.

This sequence joins TRBV6-5 and TRBJ2-1, with a tentative D call TRBD2 (5 bases). Germline V lookup: CDR1 MNHEY, CDR2 SVGAGI. The V end was cut by 7 bases, the J end by 5 bases, with 12 bases between. The CDR3 covers 13 residues. The DNA for the CDR3 is TGTGCCAGCAAACTAGAGCGGCACAATGAGCAGTTCTTC. Encoded protein: CASKLERHNEQFF.

This clone was detected only a few times. The chain combines TRBV6-4 with TRBJ1-2, with 10 bases fitting TRBD1. Trimming took 3 bases from V and 1 from J; bases not matched to a gene: 11. The germline V gene has CDR1 MRHNA and CDR2 SNTAGT. This CDR3 is 18 amino acids long. The chain's CDR3 is CASSEAYGTGVLNYGYTF. The CDR3 DNA reads as TGTGCCAGCAGTGAGGCTTACGGGACAGGGGTCCTTAACTATGGCTACACCTTC.

The gene calls are TRBV6-2 or TRBV6-3 and TRBJ2-3, with 8 bases aligning to TRBD2. The trim removed 4 bases at V and 1 base at J, leaving 4 bases unmatched. The CDR3 is 15 residues long. The V gene's germline CDR1 is MNHEY and CDR2 SVGEGT. The CDR3 coding sequence is TGTGCCAGCAGTTGGTCACTAGCGGGCACAGATACGCAGTATTTT. Amino acids: CASSWSLAGTDTQYF.

Only one count was recorded for this clone. The V and J genes are TRBV28 and TRBJ2-1; the match to TRBD2 covers 10 bases. This CDR3 region has 16 residues. Germline trimming cut 6 bases from V and 9 bases from J; bases unmatched to any gene: 14. The germline V gene has CDR1 MDHEN and CDR2 SYDVKM. CDR3 in amino acids: CASSNPRSGGAGEQFF. The CDR3 DNA reads TGTGCCAGCAGCAACCCCAGGAGCGGGGGGGCCGGTGAGCAGTTCTTC.

The chain links TRBV7-2 to TRBJ2-1; TRBD2 aligns across 10 bases. CDR1 and CDR2 from the germline V gene are SGHTA and FQGNSA. Trimming cost V 1 base and J 7 bases; bases outside gene matches: 4. The CDR3 spans 15 residues. CDR3 nucleotides: TGTGCCAGCAGCTTAGGAGCGGGGGGGCCTAATGAGCAGTTCTTC. Translated: CASSLGAGGPNEQFF. The whole variable domain, remainder taken from reference TRBV7-2 and TRBJ2-1, is GAGVSQSPSNKVTEKGKDVELRCDPISGHTALYWYRQSLGQGLEFLIYFQGNSAPDKSGLPSDRFSAERTGGSVSTLTIQRTQQEDSAVYLCASSLGAGGPNEQFFGPGTRLTVL.

This chain connects TRBV29-1 to TRBJ1-1; D not certain. The CDR3 has 14 amino acids. The germline V and J ends were trimmed by 4 bases and 5 bases, with 17 bases remaining between them. Germline lookup yields CDR1 SQVTM and CDR2 ANQGSEA. CDR3 region: CSVVSAAGTTEAFF. The CDR3 DNA sequence: TGCAGCGTTGTGTCGGCCGCGGGAACGACTGAAGCTTTCTTT.

The rearrangement uses TRBV27 and TRBJ2-7; possibly TRBD1 for D (6 bases). This CDR3 is built from 15 residues. Germline V gives CDR1 MNHEY, CDR2 SMNVEV (reference sequence). V was trimmed by 3 bases and J by 0 bases, leaving 12 bases between them. This CDR3 is CASSFHTGSSYEQYF. The CDR3 region has the DNA TGTGCCAGCAGTTTCCATACAGGGAGCTCCTACGAGCAGTACTTC.